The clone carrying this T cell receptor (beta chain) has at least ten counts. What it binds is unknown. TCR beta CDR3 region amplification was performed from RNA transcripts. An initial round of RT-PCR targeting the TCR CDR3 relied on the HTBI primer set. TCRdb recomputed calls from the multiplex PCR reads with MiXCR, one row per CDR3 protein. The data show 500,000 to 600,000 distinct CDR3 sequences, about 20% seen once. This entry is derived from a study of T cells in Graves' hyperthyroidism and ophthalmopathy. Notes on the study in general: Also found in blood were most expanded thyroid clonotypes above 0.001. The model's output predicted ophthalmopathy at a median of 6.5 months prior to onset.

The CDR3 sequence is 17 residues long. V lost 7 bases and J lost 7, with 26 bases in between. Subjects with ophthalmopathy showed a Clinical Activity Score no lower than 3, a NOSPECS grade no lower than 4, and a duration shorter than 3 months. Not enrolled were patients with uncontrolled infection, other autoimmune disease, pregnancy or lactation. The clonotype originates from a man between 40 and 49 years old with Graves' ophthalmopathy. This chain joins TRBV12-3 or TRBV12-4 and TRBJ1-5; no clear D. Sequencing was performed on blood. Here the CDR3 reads CASTNLPRVGLWQPQHF. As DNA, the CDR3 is TGTGCCAGCACCAACCTTCCCCGGGTTGGGCTCTGGCAGCCCCAGCATTTT.